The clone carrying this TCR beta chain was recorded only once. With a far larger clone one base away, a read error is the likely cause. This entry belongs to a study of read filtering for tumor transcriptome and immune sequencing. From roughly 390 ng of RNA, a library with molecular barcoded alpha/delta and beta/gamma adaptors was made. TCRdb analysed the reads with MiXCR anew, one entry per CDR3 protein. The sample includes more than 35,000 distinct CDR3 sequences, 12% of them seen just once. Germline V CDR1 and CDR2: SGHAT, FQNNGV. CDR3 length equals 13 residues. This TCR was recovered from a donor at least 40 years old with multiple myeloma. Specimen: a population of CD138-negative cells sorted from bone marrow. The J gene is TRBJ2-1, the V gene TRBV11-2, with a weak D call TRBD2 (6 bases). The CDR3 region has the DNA TGTGCCAGCCGGGCGGGGTCCTGCAATGAGCAGTTCTTC. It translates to CASRAGSCNEQFF.